This T cell receptor (beta chain) was documented in a study of blood T cell repertoires in COVID-19. As for the study in general: Nucleic acid was either cDNA or gDNA, and it came from T cells, B-cell-depleted T cells, or PBMCs.

Trimming took 4 bases from V and 6 from J; bases not matched to a gene: 11. This CDR3 has 17 amino acids. In germline, CDR1 is SGDLS, CDR2 YYNGEE. In the original processing: Nucleated cell number was recorded as an estimate derived from reference gene primer amplification. TCRdb's copy holds only in-frame clones and misses some; the assay was immunoSEQ multiplex PCR. V and J calls and clone size are given by that table; D and trimming were obtained from the DNA. The sample shows 180,000 or so clones, around 79% of them seen only once. Participants came from some 23 US areas, aged roughly 18 to 95 years. Researchers sorted participants into cohorts using their self-reported clinical history.

Input material: PBMCs or T cells enriched from blood (not recorded which). The clonotype comes from a man aged 50 to 60 who had recovered from COVID-19. V usage is TRBV9 and J usage is TRBJ2-2, with TRBD2 matching over 11 bases. For the CDR3, the DNA is TGTGCCAGCAGCCCCCACCCCACTAGCGGGAGTTCCGGGGAGCTGTTTTTT. Amino acids: CASSPHPTSGSSGELFF.